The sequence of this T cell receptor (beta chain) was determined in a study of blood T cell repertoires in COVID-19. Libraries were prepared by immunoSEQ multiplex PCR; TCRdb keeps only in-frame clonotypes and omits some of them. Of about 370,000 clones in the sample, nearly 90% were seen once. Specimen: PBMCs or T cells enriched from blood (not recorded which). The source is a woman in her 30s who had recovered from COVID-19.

The CDR3 sequence: CAEEGAFGNTIYF. For the CDR3, the DNA is TGTGCCGAGGAGGGGGCCTTTGGAAACACCATATATTTT. This chain connects TRBV30 to TRBJ1-3; 7 bases fit TRBD1. Germline V CDR1 and CDR2: GTSNPN, SVGIG (reference sequence). Trimming cost V 8 bases and J 3 bases; bases outside gene matches: 7. This CDR3 contains 13 residues.